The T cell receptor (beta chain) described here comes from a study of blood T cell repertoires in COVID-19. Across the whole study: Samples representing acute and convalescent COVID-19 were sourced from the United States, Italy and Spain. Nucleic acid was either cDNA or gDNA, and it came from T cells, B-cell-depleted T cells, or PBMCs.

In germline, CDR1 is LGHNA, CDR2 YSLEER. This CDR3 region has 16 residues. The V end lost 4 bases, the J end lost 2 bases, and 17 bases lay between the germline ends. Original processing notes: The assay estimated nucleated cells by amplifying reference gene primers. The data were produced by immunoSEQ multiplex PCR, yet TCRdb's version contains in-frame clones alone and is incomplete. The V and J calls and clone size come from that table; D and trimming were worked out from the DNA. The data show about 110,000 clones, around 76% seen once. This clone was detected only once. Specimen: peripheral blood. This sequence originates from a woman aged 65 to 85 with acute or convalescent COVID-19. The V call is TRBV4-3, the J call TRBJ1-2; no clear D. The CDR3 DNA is TGCGCCAGCAGCCCGCATCCAGGCTCCTTAAACTATGGCTACACCTTC. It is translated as CASSPHPGSLNYGYTF.